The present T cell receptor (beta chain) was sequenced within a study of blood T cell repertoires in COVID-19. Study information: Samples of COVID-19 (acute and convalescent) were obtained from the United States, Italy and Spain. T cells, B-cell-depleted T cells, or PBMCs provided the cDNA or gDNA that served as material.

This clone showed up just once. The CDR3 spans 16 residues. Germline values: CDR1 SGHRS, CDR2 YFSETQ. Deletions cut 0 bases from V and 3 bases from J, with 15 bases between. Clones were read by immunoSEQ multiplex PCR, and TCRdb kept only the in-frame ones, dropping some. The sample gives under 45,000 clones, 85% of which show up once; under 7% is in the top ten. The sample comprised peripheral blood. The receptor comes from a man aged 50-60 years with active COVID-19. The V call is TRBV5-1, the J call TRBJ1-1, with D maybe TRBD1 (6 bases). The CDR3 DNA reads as TGCGCCAGCAGCTTGGCCGGGGGGGCAAGGTACACTGAAGCTTTCTTT. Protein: CASSLAGGARYTEAFF.